Listed here is a single TCR beta chain. No antigen is known for it. Data came from immunoSEQ multiplex PCR; TCRdb stores just in-frame clones and leaves some out. Seen here are 35,000 to 45,000 clones, roughly 70% observed once, and the top ten hold roughly 9.8%. This specimen comes from a study of a mutant IDH1 vaccine in newly diagnosed glioma. Study information: Vaccine dosing followed radiotherapy by 4-6 weeks, or accompanied temozolomide cycles.

Time point of the sample: week 47, end of study. The content of each vaccine dose was 300 ug of mutant IDH1 20-mer peptide, and topical imiquimod accompanied it. The CDR3 contains 14 residues. From germline, CDR1 is SGHRS and CDR2 YFSETQ. V gave up 2 bases and J gave up 0 bases, with 9 bases separating them. The rearrangement uses TRBV5-1 and TRBJ2-7; maybe TRBD1 (5 bases). The TCR was taken from a man aged 40-55 years with glioma. The specimen was PBMCs, collected from a glioma patient whose treatment included an IDH1 peptide vaccine. CDR3 sequence (DNA): TGCGCCAGCAGCTTACAGGTGAGCTCCTACGAGCAGTACTTC. Protein: CASSLQVSSYEQYF.